Given below is one T cell receptor (beta chain) in context. What it binds is unknown. The table came from immunoSEQ multiplex PCR; TCRdb's copy has only in-frame clones and leaves some out. The data hold under 100,000 clones, with 92% observed a single time. This specimen comes from a study of OX40 agonist ivuxolimab in advanced cancers. Study-level background: A male proportion of about 86% was recorded, with mean age approximately 60 years and range 23 to 79. Study-wide findings and caveats: Compared with CD4+, CD8+ T cells on average had more expanded clones. Also present in some nonresponders was a low level of normalized T-cell clonal expansion. At 0.1-3.0 mg/kg, partial responders had clonal expansion among the lowest observed.

This CDR3 has 14 residues. Germline CDR1 and CDR2: MDHEN and SYDVKM. V shed 11 bases and J shed 0 bases, with 14 bases lying between them. V gene TRBV28 combines with J gene TRBJ1-5, with D maybe TRBD1 (6 bases). The receptor was derived from an adult with an advanced solid tumor such as melanoma, head and neck, liver or kidney cancer. This sample comprised CD4+ or CD8+ T cells sorted from blood, obtained in a trial of the OX40 agonist ivuxolimab. In nucleotides, the CDR3 is TGTGCCGGAGGGACACTCCTTAGCAATCAGCCCCAGCATTTT. Its protein product is CAGGTLLSNQPQHF. The full variable domain, completed using reference TRBV28 and TRBJ1-5, is DVKVTQSSRYLVKRTGEKVFLECVQDMDHENMFWYRQDPGLGLRLIYFSYDVKMKEKGDIPEGYSVSREKKERFSLILESASTNQTSMYLCAGGTLLSNQPQHFGDGTRLSIL.